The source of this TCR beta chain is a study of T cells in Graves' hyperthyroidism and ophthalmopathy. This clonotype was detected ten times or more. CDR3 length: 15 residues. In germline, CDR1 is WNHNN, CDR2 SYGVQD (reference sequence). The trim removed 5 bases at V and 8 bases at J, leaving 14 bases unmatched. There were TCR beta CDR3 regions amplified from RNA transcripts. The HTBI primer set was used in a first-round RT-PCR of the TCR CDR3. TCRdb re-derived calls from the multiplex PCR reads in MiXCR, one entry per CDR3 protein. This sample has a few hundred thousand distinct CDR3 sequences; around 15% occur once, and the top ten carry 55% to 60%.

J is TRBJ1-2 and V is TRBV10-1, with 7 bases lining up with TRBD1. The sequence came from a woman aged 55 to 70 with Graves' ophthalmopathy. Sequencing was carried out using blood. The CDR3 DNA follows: TGCGCCAGCAGTCCCCAAAGACAGGGCATAGAAGGCTACACCTTC. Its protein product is CASSPQRQGIEGYTF.